Presented here are 17 T cell receptor beta chains from one specimen sequenced in a study of T cells in Graves' hyperthyroidism and ophthalmopathy. Amplification of TCR beta CDR3 regions was performed using RNA transcripts as template. TCR CDR3 regions were first amplified by RT-PCR with HTBI primers. Each CDR3 protein is one row after TCRdb ran MiXCR on the multiplex PCR reads. The sample has over 500,000 distinct CDR3 sequences, 40% to 50% seen once. Source material: peripheral blood or thyroid tissue (not recorded which). All receptors come from an adult woman with Graves' disease, either hyperthyroidism or ophthalmopathy (not recorded which).

The chain recombines TRBV7-8 with TRBJ1-4; 10 bases line up with TRBD1. In germline, CDR1 is SGHVS, CDR2 FQNEAQ. V was clipped by 5 bases and J by 4 bases; unmatched bases: 7. This CDR3 has 16 residues. The CDR3 DNA sequence: TGTGCCAGCAGCCACAGACAGGGGGCGGGTAATGAAAAACTGTTTTTT. It codes for CASSHRQGAGNEKLFF.

This clonotype was observed at least ten times. This may arise from a read error, as a much more abundant clone is one base away. The V call is TRBV29-1, the J call TRBJ1-4; 9 positions agree with TRBD1. This CDR3 is 15 amino acids long. Germline CDR1 and CDR2: SQVTM and ANQGSEA. The CDR3 loop is CSVWDRVATNEKPFF. CDR3 coding DNA: TGCAGCGTTTGGGACAGGGTTGCAACTAATGAAAAACCGTTTTTT.

This chain joins TRBV29-1 and TRBJ2-5; 14 bases agree with TRBD2. CDR3 length: 17 residues. V gave up 3 bases and J gave up 2 bases; unmatched junction bases: 8. CDR1 and CDR2 (germline): SQVTM, ANQGSEA. The chain's CDR3 is CSVDGLAGGPDQETQYF. The CDR3 nucleotides read TGCAGCGTTGATGGACTAGCGGGAGGACCTGATCAAGAGACCCAGTACTTC.

In this sample, this clonotype turned up a few times. The chain joins TRBV5-6 to TRBJ2-5; 12 bases agree with TRBD2. CDR1 is SGHDT and CDR2 is YYEEEE in the germline V gene. Trimming removed 0 bases from V and 9 bases from J; junction bases left unmatched: 0. The CDR3 is 13 residues long. In nucleotides, the CDR3 is TGTGCCAGCAGCTTGGGACTAGCGGGAGCCCAGTACTTC. Its translation is CASSLGLAGAQYF.

The chain has TRBV7-9 and TRBJ2-1; the match to TRBD2 covers 13 bases. This CDR3 has 16 residues. Unmatched junction bases numbered 8, after V lost 5 bases and J lost 7 bases. Germline-derived CDR1 and CDR2 are SEHNR and FQNEAQ (reference sequence). CDR3 region: CASSDRLAGGLNEQFF. As DNA, the CDR3 is TGTGCCAGCAGCGATCGACTAGCGGGAGGATTGAATGAGCAGTTCTTC. The entire variable domain, with the rest obtained from reference TRBV7-9 and TRBJ2-1, is as follows: DTGVSQNPRHKITKRGQNVTFRCDPISEHNRLYWYRQTLGQGPEFLTYFQNEAQLEKSRLLSDRFSAERPKGSFSTLEIQRTEQGDSAMYLCASSDRLAGGLNEQFFGPGTRLTVL.

This chain joins TRBV9 and TRBJ1-6, with TRBD1 matching over 7 bases. The length of the CDR3 is 17 residues. In germline, CDR1 is SGDLS, CDR2 YYNGEE. Trimming removed 2 bases from V and 7 bases from J; junction bases left unmatched: 12. Here the CDR3 DNA reads TGTGCCAGCAGCGTGGAGGCCCGGACAGGAAGGAATTCACCCCTCCACTTT. Protein: CASSVEARTGRNSPLHF. The full variable domain, completed using reference TRBV9 and TRBJ1-6, is DSGVTQTPKHLITATGQRVTLRCSPRSGDLSVYWYQQSLDQGLQFLIQYYNGEERAKGNILERFSAQQFPDLHSELNLSSLELGDSALYFCASSVEARTGRNSPLHFGNGTRLTVT.

The chain combines TRBV5-4 with TRBJ1-3, with D perhaps TRBD1 (5 bases). The germline V and J ends were trimmed by 1 base and 4 bases, with 12 bases remaining between them. Germline CDR1 reads SGHNT; CDR2 reads YYREEE (reference sequence). The CDR3 totals 15 residues. For the CDR3, the DNA is TGTGCCAGCAGCTTGTCCCGGGACGCCGGAAACACCATATATTTT. Translated: CASSLSRDAGNTIYF.

This clonotype was seen only a few times. The chain carries TRBV10-2 and TRBJ2-2; D not resolved. V gave up 4 bases and J gave up 7 bases, with 4 bases separating them. The CDR3 is 11 amino acids. CDR1 and CDR2 (germline): WSHSY, SAAADI. The CDR3 DNA reads as TGCGCCAGCAGTGGAAACGGGGAGCTGTTTTTT. As protein: CASSGNGELFF.

This clonotype has at least ten counts. This rearrangement joins TRBV4-3 to TRBJ1-1; D ambiguous. Trimming removed 0 bases from V and 11 bases from J, with 13 bases in between. Germline V lookup: CDR1 LGHNA, CDR2 YSLEER. The CDR3 is 13 residues long. DNA for the CDR3: TGCGCCAGCAGCCAAGATCCGAGGTCTGGGGCTTTCTTT. The encoded protein is CASSQDPRSGAFF.

With respect to this clonotype: A much larger clone lies one base from this, so it may be a read error. The rearrangement uses TRBV5-1 and TRBJ1-2; the D is unclear. Looked up from germline, CDR1 is SGHRS and CDR2 is YFSETQ. Trimming left V 3 bases short and J 3 bases short, with 12 bases between. The CDR3 runs 14 residues. CDR3 bases: TGCGCCAGCAGCTGCCTTACTACGGACTATGGCTACACCTTC. It translates to CASSCLTTDYGYTF.

V and J are TRBV19 and TRBJ1-2; D gene uncertain. Looked up from germline, CDR1 is LNHDA and CDR2 is SQIVND (reference sequence). Between the trimmed V and J ends, which lost 6 bases and 3 bases, there was a span of 5 bases. The CDR3 is 11 residues long. The CDR3 spells CASRLDYGYTF. CDR3 nucleotides: TGTGCCAGTAGGTTGGACTATGGCTACACCTTC.

This clonotype was recorded many times. CDR3 in DNA: TGCGCCAGCAGAGGCCAACAAGAGACCCAGTACTTC. This encodes CASRGQQETQYF. The chain employs TRBV5-1 and TRBJ2-5, with unresolved D. This CDR3 is built from 12 residues. Germline V gives CDR1 SGHRS, CDR2 YFSETQ. V was clipped by 5 bases and J by 2 bases, with 7 bases between them.

The chain is built from TRBV14 and TRBJ1-1; D unresolved. Germline V lookup: CDR1 SGHDN, CDR2 FVKESK. Trimming took 5 bases from V and 6 from J, leaving 13 bases between them. CDR3 size: 13 residues. This CDR3 is CASSDGSRAEAFF. CDR3 bases: TGTGCCAGCAGCGATGGGAGTCGCGCTGAAGCTTTCTTT.

The gene calls are TRBV7-2 and TRBJ1-2; D may be TRBD1 (5 bases). The germline V and J ends were trimmed by 2 bases and 7 bases, with 14 bases remaining between them. The CDR3 is made up of 14 amino acids. Germline CDR1 and CDR2: SGHTA and FQGNSA. Here the CDR3 reads CASSLNGGRVGYTF. In DNA, the CDR3 is TGTGCCAGCAGCTTAAATGGGGGAAGGGTTGGCTACACCTTC. Together with reference TRBV7-2 and TRBJ1-2, the CDR3 gives the full variable domain: GAGVSQSPSNKVTEKGKDVELRCDPISGHTALYWYRQSLGQGLEFLIYFQGNSAPDKSGLPSDRFSAERTGGSVSTLTIQRTQQEDSAVYLCASSLNGGRVGYTFGSGTRLTVV.

About this clonotype itself: The conserved final phenylalanine or tryptophan is absent from the CDR3, which likely points to a read error. The chain employs TRBV25-1 and TRBJ1-2, with TRBD1 identical over 9 bases. Trimming removed 6 bases from V and 7 bases from J; junction bases left unmatched: 6. Germline CDR1 reads MGHDK; CDR2 reads SYGVNS. The CDR3 totals 13 residues. The DNA of the CDR3 is TGTGCCAGCAGGACCGGACAGGGGTTTGGCTACACCCTC. Its translation: CASRTGQGFGYTL.

This clonotype was counted a few times. The CDR3 is CASSIHGGSTQYF. Written as DNA, the CDR3 is TGTGCCAGTAGTATCCATGGGGGGTCTACGCAGTATTTT. This sequence joins TRBV19 and TRBJ2-3; the D gene is possibly TRBD2 (6 bases). The CDR3 runs to 13 residues. Trimming stripped 3 bases from V and 8 bases from J, with 12 bases between. Germline-derived CDR1 and CDR2 are LNHDA and SQIVND (reference sequence).

The rearrangement links TRBV2 to TRBJ1-5; 8 bases agree with TRBD1. Germline assignment: CDR1 SNHLY and CDR2 FYNNEI. Trimming took 7 bases from V and 3 from J; bases not matched to a gene: 5. There are 14 residues in the CDR3. For the CDR3, the DNA is TGTGCCAGCACCCGGACAGGGTACAATCAGCCCCAGCATTTT. Protein product: CASTRTGYNQPQHF.